The rows below give T cell receptor beta chains drawn from one sample of a study of regulatory T cells in long-lasting Graves disease. TCRdb processed the multiplex PCR reads anew with MiXCR; each CDR3 protein has one entry. The sample comprises some 420,000 distinct CDR3 sequences, under 25% of which are singletons, and less than 15% rests with the top ten. Source: peripheral blood mononuclear cells (PBMCs), taken when the disease was refractory, from a patient treated with antithyroid drugs. These receptors all come from a female donor with Graves disease. Both conserved end residues are part of each CDR3. D genes are given only for firm matches. For some rows the clone size is stated as once, few or many, or as a class when expanded; others skip it.

length | size | D | J | V | DNA | CDR3
17 | . | . | TRBJ2-2 | TRBV7-6 | TGTGCCAGCAGCTCGACCCCCGTCTATGGGAACACCGGGGAGCTGTTTTTT | CASSSTPVYGNTGELFF
13 | many | . | TRBJ2-7 | TRBV12-3/TRBV12-4 | TGTGCCAGCACTATCGGGGGCTCCTACGAGCAGTACTTC | CASTIGGSYEQYF
19 | . | TRBD2 | TRBJ2-1 | TRBV6-2/TRBV6-3 | TGTGCCAGCAGAGACCGATCGCGCAGCGGGACCCCTAGGTTGTATGAGCAGTTCTTC | CASRDRSRSGTPRLYEQFF
11 | . | . | TRBJ2-1 | TRBV5-1 | TGCGCCAGCAGCCCAGGTGGGGAGCAGTTCTTC | CASSPGGEQFF
14 | many | . | TRBJ1-5 | TRBV30 | TGTGCCTGGGCTAAGGCCACTAGCAATCAGCCCCAGCATTTT | CAWAKATSNQPQHF
13 | . | TRBD1 | TRBJ1-2 | TRBV28 | TGTGCCAGCAGTTGGACAGGGTACTATGGCTACACCTTC | CASSWTGYYGYTF
16 | many | TRBD2 | TRBJ2-5 | TRBV24-1 | TGTGCCACCAGTGATCCGACTAGCGGGGGGTTCGAGACCCAGTACTTC | CATSDPTSGGFETQYF
14 | . | . | TRBJ1-1 | TRBV3-1 | TGTGCCAGCAGCCAAGGTCACAGGAACACTGAAGCTTTCTTT | CASSQGHRNTEAFF
15 | many | TRBD2 | TRBJ2-7 | TRBV2 | TGTGCCAGCAGTGAATTGAGCGGGGGAAGCGACGAGCAGTACTTC | CASSELSGGSDEQYF
14 | many | . | TRBJ1-2 | TRBV28 | TGTGCCAGCAGTTACGGGGGGTTGAACTATGGCTACACCTTC | CASSYGGLNYGYTF
12 | many | . | TRBJ2-7 | TRBV20-1 | TGCAGTGCTAGAGGTCCTAGCGTCGAGCAGTACTTC | CSARGPSVEQYF
13 | . | . | TRBJ1-2 | TRBV3-1 | TGTGCCAGCAGCCAAGGTGTCGGTTGGGGCTACACCTTC | CASSQGVGWGYTF
16 | many | . | TRBJ2-2 | TRBV2 | TGTGCCAGCAGTGAAGTTTTGGGCTCCTCGGTCGGGGAGCTGTTTTTT | CASSEVLGSSVGELFF
13 | . | . | TRBJ2-7 | TRBV5-1 | TGCGCCAGCAGCTCCCCCGGAGTCTACGAGCAGTACTTC | CASSSPGVYEQYF
13 | . | TRBD2 | TRBJ2-7 | TRBV25-1 | TGTGCCAGCAGTGAATGGGGGGGATACGAGCAGTACTTC | CASSEWGGYEQYF
14 | once | . | TRBJ2-5 | TRBV28 | TGTGCCAGCAGTACCCCAGGGCAGAGTGAAACCCAGTACTTC | CASSTPGQSETQYF
16 | . | . | TRBJ1-1 | TRBV4-2 | TGTGCCAGCAGCCCCCGGGGCAGTTACATGAACACTGAAGCTTTCTTT | CASSPRGSYMNTEAFF
12 | many | TRBD1 | TRBJ1-2 | TRBV11-2 | TGTGCCAGCAGAAGAACAGGGGCTGGCTACACCTTC | CASRRTGAGYTF
12 | . | TRBD1 | TRBJ2-2 | TRBV6-1 | TGTGCCAGCGGACAGGGTAACGGGGAGCTGTTTTTT | CASGQGNGELFF
14 | . | . | TRBJ1-2 | TRBV4-2 | TGTGCCAGCAGCCGAGAAGCCGGGGCGGATGGCTACACCTTC | CASSREAGADGYTF
13 | . | . | TRBJ1-5 | TRBV30 | TGTGCCTGGGCAAGGAGTAGCAATCAGCCCCAGCATTTT | CAWARSSNQPQHF
17 | few | . | TRBJ1-5 | TRBV6-6 | TGTGCCAGCAGTTACTCGAGGCTAGGCGGCAGTCTTCTGGCCCAGCATTTT | CASSYSRLGGSLLAQHF
12 | few | . | TRBJ1-1 | TRBV20-1 | TGCAGTGGCCTCAAGGGAGGCACTGAAGCTTTCTTT | CSGLKGGTEAFF
14 | many | . | TRBJ1-2 | TRBV7-2 | TGTGCCAGCAGCTTAGCGTTTGACAGCTATGGCTACACCTTC | CASSLAFDSYGYTF
15 | . | . | TRBJ1-3 | TRBV6-4 | TGTGCCAGCATAATATGTCTTAGGGCTGGAAACACCATATATTTT | CASIICLRAGNTIYF
15 | many | . | TRBJ1-1 | TRBV28 | TGTGCCAGCCATTCCGAAGGGAATGTGAACACTGAAGCTTTCTTT | CASHSEGNVNTEAFF
18 | . | TRBD1 | TRBJ2-5 | TRBV28 | TGTGCCAGCTCACCCCAAGCGACTTGGACAGGAGATCAAGAGACCCAGTACTTC | CASSPQATWTGDQETQYF
15 | few | . | TRBJ1-2 | TRBV30 | TGTGCCTGGAAGTCCAGGGCCACCGTCGGGGGAAGCTACACCTTC | CAWKSRATVGGSYTF
13 | many | . | TRBJ1-1 | TRBV28 | TGTGCCAGCAGTCTTCCCCCGGTGGCTGAAGCTTTCTTT | CASSLPPVAEAFF
15 | . | . | TRBJ2-5 | TRBV3-1 | TGTGCCAGCAGCCAAGATCGGGCGACCTGGGAGACCCAGTACTTC | CASSQDRATWETQYF
16 | few | TRBD1 | TRBJ1-5 | TRBV28 | TGTGCCAGCAGTTTCAGACAGGGGTGGGGCAATCAGCCCCAGCATTTT | CASSFRQGWGNQPQHF
15 | few | . | TRBJ1-6 | TRBV3-1 | TGTGCCAGCAGCCCCCTCGGGACGGGTAATTCACCCCTCCACTTT | CASSPLGTGNSPLHF
15 | many | TRBD2 | TRBJ2-5 | TRBV29-1 | TGCAGCGTGACCCGGCTAGCGGGAGTGGGTGAGACCCAGTACTTC | CSVTRLAGVGETQYF
14 | many | . | TRBJ1-4 | TRBV11-3 | TGTGCCAGCAGCTTAGCTACGGGCGGAGAAAAACTGTTTTTT | CASSLATGGEKLFF
14 | . | . | TRBJ1-5 | TRBV6-1 | TGTGCCAGCAACCCCGGGACCGGACTTTGGCCCCAGCATTTT | CASNPGTGLWPQHF
14 | few | TRBD1 | TRBJ1-2 | TRBV6-1 | TGTGCCAGCAGACAGGGGTCTACCTACTATGGCTACACCTTC | CASRQGSTYYGYTF
15 | . | TRBD2 | TRBJ2-2 | TRBV6-1 | TGTGCCAGCAGCATAAGCGGGGGGGCGACCGGGGAGCTGTTTTTT | CASSISGGATGELFF
11 | many | . | TRBJ1-2 | TRBV6-1 | TGTGCCAGCAGAAATCTCTATGGCTACACCTTC | CASRNLYGYTF
17 | . | TRBD2 | TRBJ2-5 | TRBV6-5 | TGTGCCAGCAGTTACGGGGGACTAGCGGGGGGACAAGAGACCCAGTACTTC | CASSYGGLAGGQETQYF
14 | few | TRBD1 | TRBJ1-2 | TRBV12-3/TRBV12-4 | TGTGCCAGCAGTGCCGGGACAGGGTACTATGGCTACACCTTC | CASSAGTGYYGYTF
14 | many | TRBD2 | TRBJ2-7 | TRBV7-2 | TGTGCCAGCAGCCGTCCCGGGACTAGTTACGAGCAGTACTTC | CASSRPGTSYEQYF
15 | few | TRBD2 | TRBJ2-5 | TRBV5-1 | TGCGCCAGCAGCTTGGCGGGGACTAGTCAAGAGACCCAGTACTTC | CASSLAGTSQETQYF
17 | many | TRBD1 | TRBJ1-1 | TRBV7-2 | TGTGCCAGCAGCCGTACGCCACAGGGGTTCGGGAACACTGAAGCTTTCTTT | CASSRTPQGFGNTEAFF
17 | . | TRBD1 | TRBJ1-1 | TRBV7-8 | TGTGCCAGCAGCTTAGCCCCGTGGGACAGGGGGTATACTGAAGCTTTCTTT | CASSLAPWDRGYTEAFF
14 | . | . | TRBJ2-2 | TRBV5-6 | TGTGCCAGCAGCTTGGTAACTACCTCCGGGGAGCTGTTTTTT | CASSLVTTSGELFF
15 | . | . | TRBJ2-1 | TRBV7-2 | TGTGCCAGCACCAGAGGGGGGACAGACAACAATGAGCAGTTCTTC | CASTRGGTDNNEQFF
14 | few | . | TRBJ1-1 | TRBV6-1 | TGTGCCAGCAGTCCCCAGGCCGAGGCCACTGAAGCTTTCTTT | CASSPQAEATEAFF
12 | many | TRBD1 | TRBJ2-7 | TRBV11-2 | TGTGCCAGCCATGACAGGGACTACGAGCAGTACTTC | CASHDRDYEQYF
14 | . | . | TRBJ1-5 | TRBV6-1 | TGTGCCAGCAGTATCCGGGCCAAGGAGCAGCCCCCGCATTTT | CASSIRAKEQPPHF
14 | many | . | TRBJ2-5 | TRBV18 | TGTGCCAGCTCACCTAGAGCAGGGGCAGAGACCCAGTACTTC | CASSPRAGAETQYF
13 | few | TRBD1 | TRBJ1-2 | TRBV10-3 | TGTGCCATCACCCCACAGGGGAACTATGGCTACACCTTC | CAITPQGNYGYTF
16 | many | TRBD1 | TRBJ1-4 | TRBV12-3/TRBV12-4 | TGTGCCAGCAGTCTCGGGACAGGGATAACTAATGAAAAACTGTTTTTT | CASSLGTGITNEKLFF
14 | many | . | TRBJ1-5 | TRBV7-2 | TGTGCCAGCAGCGCAGTGAGCTCAAATCAGCCCCAGCATTTT | CASSAVSSNQPQHF
15 | . | . | TRBJ2-4 | TRBV4-3 | TGCGCCAGCAGCCAAAATGCCCGGGAACCAAACATTCAGTACTTC | CASSQNAREPNIQYF
14 | many | TRBD1 | TRBJ1-2 | TRBV6-5 | TGTGCCAGCAGTTCCCACGGACAGGAAGAGGGCTACACCTTC | CASSSHGQEEGYTF